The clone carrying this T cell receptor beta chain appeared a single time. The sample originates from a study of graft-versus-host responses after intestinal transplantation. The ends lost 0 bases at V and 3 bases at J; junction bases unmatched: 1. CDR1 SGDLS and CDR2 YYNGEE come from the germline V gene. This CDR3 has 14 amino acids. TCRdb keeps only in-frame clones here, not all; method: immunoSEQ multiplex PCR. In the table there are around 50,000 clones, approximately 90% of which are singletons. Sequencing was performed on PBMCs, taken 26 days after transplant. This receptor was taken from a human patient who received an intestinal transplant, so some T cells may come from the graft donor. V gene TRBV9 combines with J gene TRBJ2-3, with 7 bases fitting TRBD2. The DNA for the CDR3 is TGTGCCAGCAGCGTAGCAGCGGGAACAGATACGCAGTATTTT. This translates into CASSVAAGTDTQYF.